These 27 T cell receptor beta chains were sequenced from one sample in a study of Graves' ophthalmopathy and Graves' hyperthyroidism. The TCR beta CDR3 regions underwent amplification from RNA transcripts. HTBI primers were used in a first-round RT-PCR, which preceded a second-round multiplex PCR. Via MiXCR, TCRdb re-called the multiplex PCR reads, giving one row per CDR3 protein. Here the sample spans 500,000 to 800,000 distinct CDR3 sequences, about two fifths being singletons. Source material: peripheral blood. These receptor sequences come from an adult man with Graves' ophthalmopathy.

Ten or more counts support this clonotype. V usage is TRBV12-3 or TRBV12-4 and J usage is TRBJ1-6, with D possibly being TRBD1 (5 bases). Trimming took off 3 bases at V and 14 bases at J, with 14 bases between the two ends. The CDR3 consists of 13 residues. The CDR3 region is CASSFLARDALHF. The CDR3 region has the DNA TGTGCCAGCAGTTTCCTCGCAAGGGACGCCCTCCACTTT.

The chain combines TRBV7-2 with TRBJ1-2, with a tentative D call TRBD1 (5 bases). Germline CDR1 reads SGHTA; CDR2 reads FQGNSA. The CDR3 has 15 amino acids. V was shortened by 5 bases and J by 0 bases, with 13 bases between the two germline ends. In DNA form, the CDR3 reads TGTGCCAGCAGCCCGAGGACACCGTCTAACTATGGCTACACCTTC. Translation: CASSPRTPSNYGYTF.

This clonotype was seen at least ten times. The rearrangement links TRBV12-3 or TRBV12-4 to TRBJ2-7, with D possibly matching TRBD2 (5 bases). This CDR3 spans 12 amino acids. V shed 6 bases and J shed 7 bases, with 13 bases lying between them. The CDR3 DNA is TGTGCCAGCAGACTGGTCCCGGGGGAGCAGTACTTC. As protein: CASRLVPGEQYF.

The chain has TRBV9 and TRBJ1-6; 8 bases are shared with TRBD1. After removal of 5 bases from V and 10 bases from J, the junction contained 20 bases not matched to a gene. Germline values: CDR1 SGDLS, CDR2 YYNGEE. This CDR3 is 18 amino acids long. For the CDR3, the DNA is TGTGCCAGCAGTGACACGGACCTGGGACAGGCGGGAGGATCACCCCTCCACTTT. Protein: CASSDTDLGQAGGSPLHF.

This clonotype has at least ten counts. The genes are TRBV3-1 and TRBJ2-5; D remains unclear. Germline CDR1 and CDR2: LGHDT and YNNKEL (reference sequence). Trimming stripped 0 bases from V and 6 bases from J, with 11 bases between. The CDR3 has 14 amino acids. The CDR3 protein is CASSQDTAAQTQYF. The CDR3 DNA is TGTGCCAGCAGCCAAGATACGGCAGCCCAGACCCAGTACTTC.

The rearrangement joins TRBV5-1 to TRBJ2-5; 8 bases fit TRBD2. The J segment lost 0 bases and the V segment lost 2 bases, leaving 9 bases of the junction unmatched. The length of the CDR3 is 17 residues. Germline V lookup: CDR1 SGHRS, CDR2 YFSETQ. The CDR3 loop is CASSLKKRGKYQETQYF. Written as DNA, the CDR3 is TGCGCCAGCAGCTTAAAAAAGCGGGGGAAATACCAAGAGACCCAGTACTTC.

The chain employs TRBV11-3 and TRBJ2-2, with a weak D call TRBD2 (6 bases). The V end lost 7 bases, the J end lost 6 bases, and 18 bases lay between the germline ends. CDR3 length: 15 amino acids. Per the germline V gene, CDR1 is SGHNT and CDR2 is YENEEA. The CDR3 loop reads CASNSVGRMAGELFF. CDR3 nucleotides: TGTGCCAGCAACTCAGTCGGGAGAATGGCCGGGGAGCTGTTTTTT.

To note about this clonotype: Germline and junction disagree at one end, which may indicate a read error. V and J are TRBV19 and TRBJ2-6, with a tentative D call TRBD1 (6 bases). This CDR3 contains 12 residues. Germline V gene data show CDR1 as LNHDA and CDR2 as SQIVND (reference sequence). CDR3 bases: TGTGCCAGTACGGGCAGGGGTTGGACTGAAGCTTTC. Translated, it gives CASTGRGWTEAF.

The CDR3 reads CASVGTGRSGANVLTF. In nucleotides, the CDR3 is TGTGCCAGCGTTGGGACGGGACGCTCTGGGGCCAACGTCCTGACTTTC. The chain employs TRBV25-1 and TRBJ2-6, with D perhaps being TRBD1 or TRBD2 (5 bases each). CDR1 is MGHDK and CDR2 is SYGVNS in the germline V gene. V was clipped by 8 bases and J by 0 bases, with 14 bases between them. The CDR3 is 16 amino acids.

The gene calls are TRBV7-2 and TRBJ1-2; D is ambiguous. The CDR3 extends over 12 amino acids. V lost 11 bases, J lost 3 bases, and 13 bases lay in between. Germline V gene sequence: CDR1 SGHTA, CDR2 FQGNSA. The CDR3 reads CAWTVGYYGYTF. The CDR3 DNA reads TGTGCCTGGACTGTAGGGTACTATGGCTACACCTTC.

The chain employs TRBV6-1 and TRBJ1-3, with D perhaps TRBD1 (5 bases). Germline V gene sequence: CDR1 MNHNS, CDR2 SASEGT. The CDR3 totals 14 residues. The ends were cut back, 6 bases at V and 1 base at J, with 10 bases in the middle. The CDR3 is CASRQWGSGNTIYF. The CDR3 nucleotides are TGTGCCAGCAGACAGTGGGGGTCTGGAAACACCATATATTTT.

This rearrangement joins TRBV10-3 to TRBJ2-5; 9 bases align to TRBD1. Trimming removed 6 bases from V and 2 bases from J; junction bases left unmatched: 10. The length of the CDR3 is 16 residues. Germline assignment: CDR1 ENHRY and CDR2 SYGVKD. DNA of the CDR3: TGTGCCATCAGCGACTTTGCTGGGACAGGGCAAGAGACCCAGTACTTC. Translation gives CAISDFAGTGQETQYF.

This clonotype showed up just a few times. The chain couples TRBV20-1 to TRBJ2-2; 10 positions match TRBD2. Germline assignment: CDR1 DFQATT and CDR2 SNEGSKA (reference sequence). The CDR3 has 15 residues. V lost 3 bases to trimming and J lost 6 bases; unmatched junction nucleotides: 7. This CDR3 reads CSARRSSGGAGELFF. As DNA, the CDR3 is TGCAGTGCTAGGAGGAGCAGCGGGGGGGCCGGGGAGCTGTTTTTT.

The CDR3 bases are TGTGCCAGCAGCCGAACTCCTAGCGACCAAGAGACCCAGTACTTC. Its protein product is CASSRTPSDQETQYF. V and J are TRBV7-3 and TRBJ2-5, with D possibly TRBD2 on 6 matching bases. The CDR3 has 15 residues. Trimming cost V 5 bases and J 0 bases, with 13 bases left between them. Germline CDR1 is SGHTA and CDR2 is FQGTGA.

Comments on this clonotype: This may be a read error, as it is one base from a much larger clone. This is likely a read error, given that the CDR3 carries no conserved phenylalanine or tryptophan at its end. The chain employs TRBV7-6 and TRBJ2-1; 7 positions agree with TRBD2. In germline, CDR1 is SGHVS, CDR2 FNYEAQ. With V trimmed by 1 base and J by 4 bases, 4 bases remained unmatched. The CDR3 sequence is 15 residues long. The CDR3 region has the DNA TGTGCCAGCAGCTTAGGGGGACTACGATACAATGAGCAGTTCGTC. Translation: CASSLGGLRYNEQFV.

V and J are TRBV12-3 or TRBV12-4 and TRBJ2-5, with 8 bases that match TRBD2. The V segment lost 5 bases and the J segment 3 bases; nucleotides outside the gene matches: 8. This CDR3 spans 15 amino acids. In nucleotides, the CDR3 is TGTGCCAGCAGTCCTTACGGGAGGGACGAAGAGACCCAGTACTTC. It specifies CASSPYGRDEETQYF.

This clonotype has just one count. A much larger clone lies one base from this, so it may be a read error. The V and J genes are TRBV5-1 and TRBJ1-2; 8 bases align to TRBD1. The CDR3 is 15 amino acids. Germline V lookup: CDR1 SGHRS, CDR2 YFSETQ. Written as DNA, the CDR3 is TGCGCCTGCAGCTTAAATCCGGGACAGGTCTATGGCTACACCTTC. Protein product: CACSLNPGQVYGYTF.

This clonotype was seen repeatedly, ten times or more. The chain couples TRBV20-1 to TRBJ1-2, with D possibly TRBD1 on 5 matching bases. The CDR3 loop spans 13 amino acids. CDR1 and CDR2 (germline): DFQATT, SNEGSKA (reference sequence). V dropped 7 bases and J dropped 2 bases, with 14 bases sitting between them. This chain's CDR3 is CSVPDTSNYGYTF. The CDR3 DNA sequence: TGCAGTGTCCCGGACACTTCCAACTATGGCTACACCTTC.

A note on this clonotype: At one end the junction does not follow the germline gene, possibly because of a read error. The V call is TRBV7-9, the J call TRBJ2-2; possibly TRBD1 or TRBD2 for D (5 bases each). CDR3 size: 13 residues. CDR1 and CDR2 from the germline V gene are SEHNR and FQNEAQ (reference sequence). The chain's CDR3 is CASSSGRAGELFF. The DNA of the CDR3 is TGCGCCAGCAGCTCGGGACGCGCCGGGGAGCTGTTTTTT.

This clonotype has at least ten counts. V is TRBV20-1 and J is TRBJ1-1, with a tentative D call TRBD1 (5 bases). In germline, CDR1 is DFQATT, CDR2 SNEGSKA (reference sequence). V was clipped by 8 bases and J by 4 bases, with 17 bases between them. The CDR3 runs to 13 residues. The CDR3 DNA sequence: TGCAGTCAAATCCCTGGGGGAAGCACTGAAGCTTTCTTT. Translation gives CSQIPGGSTEAFF.

V usage is TRBV11-2 and J usage is TRBJ1-3; D is unresolved. CDR3 length: 13 amino acids. V dropped 3 bases and J dropped 4 bases, with 7 bases sitting between them. Germline V CDR1 and CDR2: SGHAT, FQNNGV. The CDR3, as DNA: TGTGCCAGCAGCTTTAATGGGGGAAACACCATATATTTT. Translated, it gives CASSFNGGNTIYF.

This chain connects TRBV9 to TRBJ2-6, with 7 bases that match TRBD1. With V trimmed by 6 bases and J by 4 bases, 22 bases remained unmatched. Germline CDR1 SGDLS, CDR2 YYNGEE. The CDR3 has 20 amino acids. CDR3 DNA: TGTGCCAGCACTGGGTCCATTACGGGACAGAATCCTCTGGGGGCCAACGTCCTGACTTTC. Translated: CASTGSITGQNPLGANVLTF.

In this sample, this clonotype turned up many times. The genes are TRBV7-2 and TRBJ2-5, with TRBD1 matching 8 bases. Germline CDR1 reads SGHTA; CDR2 reads FQGNSA. Germline trimming cut 5 bases from V and 1 base from J; bases unmatched to any gene: 3. There are 14 residues in the CDR3. The CDR3 DNA reads as TGTGCCAGCAGCCGACAGGGGTTCCAAGAGACCCAGTACTTC. This gives the protein CASSRQGFQETQYF. The full variable domain, its missing parts supplied by reference TRBV7-2 and TRBJ2-5, is GAGVSQSPSNKVTEKGKDVELRCDPISGHTALYWYRQSLGQGLEFLIYFQGNSAPDKSGLPSDRFSAERTGGSVSTLTIQRTQQEDSAVYLCASSRQGFQETQYFGPGTRLLVL.

In the case of this clonotype: Here the CDR3 omits its conserved ending phenylalanine or tryptophan, so a read error is the likely source. The CDR3 reads CANSVDGRAKTQYL. The CDR3 DNA reads TGTGCCAACAGCGTAGATGGCCGGGCAAAGACCCAGTACTTG. The J gene is TRBJ2-5, the V gene TRBV9; D ambiguous. The CDR3 is 14 amino acids. Germline V gene data show CDR1 as SGDLS and CDR2 as YYNGEE.

Concerning this clonotype itself: A single base separates this from a much larger clone, so it may be a read error. The V and J genes are TRBV7-2 and TRBJ2-6; D might be TRBD1 or TRBD2, each matching 6 bases. This CDR3 is 15 amino acids long. The V gene's germline CDR1 is SGHTA and CDR2 FQGNSA. As DNA, the CDR3 is TGTGCCAGCGGACCCCTTCGGGGGCGGGCCAACGTCCCGACTTTC. This translates into CASGPLRGRANVPTF.

The CDR3 spells CASSTRGAVPTSYEQYF. In DNA, the CDR3 is TGTGCCAGTAGTACCCGGGGGGCAGTGCCAACCTCCTACGAGCAGTACTTC. The chain is built from TRBV19 and TRBJ2-7, with a weak D call TRBD2 (7 bases). The CDR3 is 17 residues long. Trimming shortened V by 4 bases and J by 0 bases, and 19 bases separated the two germline ends. In germline, CDR1 is LNHDA, CDR2 SQIVND (reference sequence).

This clonotype was observed once. V usage is TRBV12-3 or TRBV12-4 and J usage is TRBJ1-5; 10 bases match TRBD1. The CDR3 totals 16 residues. Trimming took 5 bases from V and 6 from J; bases not matched to a gene: 10. The CDR3 DNA reads as TGTGCCAGCAGTGCTAGACGGGGACAGGGGAGTCAGCCCCAGCATTTT. Translated: CASSARRGQGSQPQHF.